This TCR beta chain appears in the sequencing data of a study of a mutant IDH1 vaccine in newly diagnosed glioma. Whole-study context: Investigators started vaccination 4-6 weeks after radiotherapy alone, or with temozolomide cycles. Study-wide results and limits: No link was apparently found between pseudoprogression and changes in top peripheral T cell clonotypes. Researchers report vaccine-induced immune responses in 93.3% of patients.

The time point is: week 11, during vaccination. Every vaccine dose comprised 300 ug of mutant IDH1 20-mer peptide plus topical imiquimod. The donors' diagnosis was new WHO grade 3 or 4 astrocytoma that was IDH1-mutant and ATRX-lost. Libraries were prepared by immunoSEQ multiplex PCR; TCRdb keeps only in-frame clonotypes and omits some of them. The repertoire holds about 62,000 clones, about 91% seen once, with 1.9% in the top ten. The sample holds a few counts of this clone. What it recognizes is unknown. The source is a man in his forties or fifties with glioma. The sequences come from PBMCs, collected from a glioma patient whose treatment included an IDH1 peptide vaccine.

The CDR3 DNA follows: TGTGCCAGCAGTGAAGAAAGAACAGATACGCAGTATTTT. Amino acids: CASSEERTDTQYF. This sequence joins TRBV2 and TRBJ2-3; D call uncertain. V lost 1 base and J 3 bases, leaving 5 bases between the germline ends. The CDR3 is 13 residues long. Germline V gene data show CDR1 as SNHLY and CDR2 as FYNNEI.